This T cell receptor (beta chain) was documented in a study of beta chain features in type 1 diabetes. Study-level background: Across the samples, some 98,000,000 sorted cells were examined in total. Notes on the study in general: People with Type 1 diabetes carried modestly yet significantly shorter TCRB CDR3s in all four CD4+ subsets.

This clone appeared a few times. Its cognate antigen is unknown. The CDR3 has 14 amino acids. Unmatched junction bases numbered 3, after V lost 6 bases and J lost 6 bases. The germline gives CDR1 ENHRY, CDR2 SYGVKD. Since all of the isolated RNA was reverse transcribed, expressed TCRB transcripts were what got sequenced. Each sample of naive, central memory or regulatory T cells had, on average, about 3.57 million reads. TCRdb's table, derived via immunoSEQ multiplex PCR, lists solely in-frame clones and lacks some. There are about 710,000 clones in the sample; about 14% occur only once, and 0.03% to 0.04% lies in the top ten.

This clonotype was obtained from a man aged 18-30 years with type 1 diabetes. The sample was naive CD4+ T cells from blood. The rearrangement uses TRBV10-3 and TRBJ2-1, with 12 nucleotides matching TRBD1. CDR3 sequence: CAIRPGQGANEQFF. DNA of the CDR3: TGTGCCATCAGGCCGGGACAGGGGGCCAATGAGCAGTTCTTC.